A selection of T cell receptor beta chains follows, all from one sample in a study of shared clonotypes between healthy human individuals. Clones were read by immunoSEQ multiplex PCR, and TCRdb kept only the in-frame ones, dropping some. The sample has roughly 1.4 million clones, approximately 98.5% seen once; the top ten hold about 0.35%. The sequenced sample consisted of naive CD4+ T cells sorted from blood. The receptors were gathered from a man aged 25-45 years in good health. Each CDR3 is given with its conserved first and last residue. The D gene is left open where the match is weak. Clone size is not always given. Where it is, it says once, few, many or a class for expanded clones.

v_gene	abundance	j_gene	d_gene	CDR3nt	CDR3aa
TRBV20-1	.	TRBJ2-1	TRBD2	TGCAGTGCTAGAGGCGGGAGTTGGCAGTTCTTC	CSARGGSWQFF
TRBV2	once	TRBJ2-7	.	TGTGCCAGCTCCCCGGGTGGTCACGAGCAGTACTTC	CASSPGGHEQYF
TRBV7-3	.	TRBJ2-1	TRBD2	TGTGCCAGCAGCTCAAGGACTAGCGACAATGAGCAGTTCTTC	CASSSRTSDNEQFF
TRBV28	.	TRBJ1-1	.	TGTGCCAGCAGTTTTTTGCCAGGGAGTACGAGAACTGAAGCTTTCTTT	CASSFLPGSTRTEAFF
TRBV29-1	.	TRBJ2-1	.	TGCAGCGTTGACGGAGCTCCGAAACACAATGAGCAGTTCTTC	CSVDGAPKHNEQFF
TRBV7-6	.	TRBJ2-5	TRBD2	TGTGCCAGCAGCTCAGGGGCGGGAGGGCAAGAGACCCAGTACTTC	CASSSGAGGQETQYF
TRBV6-5	.	TRBJ2-7	.	TGTGCCAGCAGTCGCTACTTACAGGGTGGTCGCGAGCAGTACTTC	CASSRYLQGGREQYF
TRBV25-1	.	TRBJ2-7	.	TGTGCCAGCAGTGACCCGGGGGCCTACGAGCAGTACTTC	CASSDPGAYEQYF
TRBV11-1	.	TRBJ2-1	TRBD1	TGTGCCAGCAGCTTATACAGGGGGTACAATGAGCAGTTCTTC	CASSLYRGYNEQFF
TRBV20-1	once	TRBJ2-4	.	TGCAGTGCTCTAGGCAAAAACATTCAGTACTTC	CSALGKNIQYF
TRBV6-5	.	TRBJ2-2	.	TGTGCCAGCACCCCGGGCACCGGGGAGCTGTTTTTT	CASTPGTGELFF
TRBV21-1	once	TRBJ2-7	.	TGTGCCAGCAGCAGTCCGGGACGTACTAGCTACGAGCAGTACTTC	CASSSPGRTSYEQYF
TRBV7-8	.	TRBJ2-5	TRBD2	TGTGCCAGCAGCTTAGTAGGGGGCCTACTAGCGGGAGCTTGGGGAGAGACCCAGTACTTC	CASSLVGGLLAGAWGETQYF